The entry below describes one TCR beta chain. Its antigen remains unidentified. This CDR3 comprises 15 residues. Germline lookup yields CDR1 MDHEN and CDR2 SYDVKM. V lost 7 bases and J 2 bases, leaving 18 bases between the germline ends. The sample is drawn from a study of response to subunit inactivated influenza vaccine. Points from the study as a whole: Each seasonal influenza vaccination recruits few new T cells, the authors suggested.

MiXCR, applied by TCRdb to the RT-PCR reads, yields one record per CDR3 protein. Among around 540,000 distinct CDR3 sequences listed, 10% to 15% were seen once. The source was PBMCs from blood, collected on the day of vaccination. This TCR came from a man over 45 who received an inactivated influenza vaccine. This sequence joins TRBV28 and TRBJ2-7, with D tentatively TRBD2 (6 bases). Written as DNA, the CDR3 is TGTGCCAGCAAAGGGGACTGGGGACCCACCTACGAGCAGTACTTC. Protein sequence: CASKGDWGPTYEQYF.